This entry lists 21 T cell receptor beta chains sequenced from one sample in a study of neoadjuvant nivolumab and ipilimumab in lung cancer. The repertoire was sequenced with immunoSEQ multiplex PCR; TCRdb's copy has only in-frame clones and lacks some. The repertoire consists of more than 6,000 clones, with about 72% occurring once and the leading ten covering 3.5% to 4.5%. Sample: tumor tissue, taken after neoadjuvant nivolumab, alone or with ipilimumab, at or shortly before surgery. These receptor sequences come from an adult with non-small cell lung cancer.

The gene calls are TRBV6-5 and TRBJ1-1, with D tentatively TRBD1 (6 bases). Trimming cost V 6 bases and J 4 bases, with 18 bases left between them. Germline V lookup: CDR1 MNHEY, CDR2 SVGAGI. The CDR3 contains 15 residues. This CDR3 reads CASSLRWGAVTEAFF. CDR3 coding DNA: TGTGCCAGCAGCTTACGATGGGGGGCTGTCACTGAAGCTTTCTTT.

This chain uses TRBV5-1 with TRBJ2-2, with D perhaps matching TRBD1 or TRBD2 (7 bases each). With 3 bases removed from V and 5 bases from J, the gap between germline ends came to 14 bases. The CDR3 consists of 15 residues. The germline CDR1 and CDR2 sequences are SGHRS and YFSETQ. CDR3: CASSWEGALTGELFF. The CDR3, as DNA: TGCGCCAGCAGCTGGGAGGGGGCACTTACCGGGGAGCTGTTTTTT.

J is TRBJ1-4 and V is TRBV9; D is unresolved. CDR1 is SGDLS, CDR2 YYNGEE, per germline. V dropped 4 bases and J dropped 8 bases, with 18 bases sitting between them. This CDR3 region has 15 residues. CDR3 nucleotide sequence: TGTGCCAGCAGCCCCTCGTACAGTCAGATAGAAAAACTGTTTTTT. Translation: CASSPSYSQIEKLFF.

This chain links TRBV25-1 with TRBJ2-5; 9 bases are a match to TRBD1. CDR3 length: 15 residues. J was trimmed by 1 base and V by 2 bases; bases with no gene match: 2. The germline V gene has CDR1 MGHDK and CDR2 SYGVNS. CDR3 residues: CASSEGGQGQETQYF. CDR3 DNA: TGTGCCAGCAGTGAAGGGGGACAGGGCCAAGAGACCCAGTACTTC.

DNA of the CDR3: TGCAGCGTTGTGGGGGGTGTGGGCCCAGGAGATACGCAGTATTTT. This codes for CSVVGGVGPGDTQYF. V gene TRBV29-1 combines with J gene TRBJ2-3; D is perhaps TRBD2 (6 bases). The CDR3 runs to 15 residues. Germline CDR1 and CDR2: SQVTM and ANQGSEA. Between the trimmed V and J ends, which lost 4 bases and 5 bases, there was a span of 19 bases.

This clone is labeled medium-sized (0.01 to 0.1%). The J gene is TRBJ1-5, the V gene TRBV7-3, with D unclear. CDR3 length equals 12 residues. The V and J ends lost 3 bases and 0 bases respectively, with 0 bases between them. Per the germline V gene, CDR1 is SGHTA and CDR2 is FQGTGA. CDR3 bases: TGTGCCAGCAGCTTTAGCAATCAGCCCCAGCATTTT. As protein: CASSFSNQPQHF.

This chain links TRBV7-2 with TRBJ2-7; no definite D call. CDR3 size: 13 residues. In germline, CDR1 is SGHTA, CDR2 FQGNSA. V lost 2 bases to trimming and J lost 3 bases, with 8 bases between them. The CDR3 loop is CASSLSLGYEQYF. The CDR3 nucleotides read TGTGCCAGCAGCTTAAGTCTCGGCTACGAGCAGTACTTC.

The rearrangement links TRBV11-2 to TRBJ2-2; the match to TRBD1 covers 9 bases. After removal of 5 bases from V and 3 bases from J, the junction contained 4 bases not matched to a gene. This CDR3 is built from 15 residues. Germline CDR1 SGHAT, CDR2 FQNNGV. The chain's CDR3 is CASSQRTGDTGELFF. Written as DNA, the CDR3 is TGTGCCAGCAGCCAGCGGACAGGGGACACCGGGGAGCTGTTTTTT.

The J gene is TRBJ2-5, the V gene TRBV5-1; 13 nucleotides align to TRBD2. The length of the CDR3 is 16 residues. CDR1 and CDR2 from the germline V gene are SGHRS and YFSETQ. V lost 4 bases, J lost 7 bases, and 10 bases stayed unmatched. The CDR3 sequence is CASSPGTSGTTGTQYF. In DNA, the CDR3 is TGCGCCAGCAGCCCAGGGACTAGCGGGACGACCGGGACCCAGTACTTC.

The chain carries TRBV5-1 and TRBJ2-5, with 11 bases lining up with TRBD2. This CDR3 contains 15 residues. Germline-derived CDR1 and CDR2 are SGHRS and YFSETQ. V trimming: 0 bases; J trimming: 5 bases; junction bases outside the gene matches: 3. CDR3 in DNA: TGCGCCAGCAGCTTGGGACTAGCGGGAACTGAGACCCAGTACTTC. This sequence encodes CASSLGLAGTETQYF.

This clone occurred a few times. The chain recombines TRBV4-1 with TRBJ2-7; TRBD2 aligns across 12 bases. Germline V lookup: CDR1 MGHRA, CDR2 YSYEKL. The V and J ends lost 4 bases and 6 bases, in that order; junction bases with no gene match: 7. CDR3 size: 15 residues. The CDR3 DNA reads TGCGCCAGCAGCCCTAGCGGGAGGGGGTCCGGCGAGCAGTACTTC. Its translation: CASSPSGRGSGEQYF.

The chain carries TRBV6-4 and TRBJ2-1, with 7 bases fitting TRBD1. Trimming took 0 bases from V and 13 from J; bases not matched to a gene: 9. From germline, CDR1 is MRHNA and CDR2 SNTAGT. The CDR3 has 14 residues. CDR3: CASSDSPEGADQFF. The DNA for the CDR3 is TGTGCCAGCAGTGACTCCCCCGAGGGGGCGGACCAGTTCTTC.

The chain links TRBV5-1 to TRBJ2-1, with D possibly matching TRBD1 (6 bases). V was cut by 4 bases and J by 2 bases, with 13 bases left in between. From germline, CDR1 is SGHRS and CDR2 YFSETQ. This CDR3 comprises 15 residues. The DNA of the CDR3 is TGCGCCAGCAGCCAGAAGGGGGAGCCCTACAATGAGCAGTTCTTC. Translation gives CASSQKGEPYNEQFF.

The chain recombines TRBV13 with TRBJ1-2; TRBD1 aligns across 9 bases. Germline-derived CDR1 and CDR2 are PRHDT and FYEKMQ (reference sequence). The length of the CDR3 is 18 residues. V was pared by 5 bases and J by 4 bases, with 17 bases of the junction left unmatched. The CDR3 region has the DNA TGTGCCAGCAGCCCGCGGTTGGAAGGGGACAGGGTGATCTATGGCTACACCTTC. It codes for CASSPRLEGDRVIYGYTF.

The chain combines TRBV2 with TRBJ2-5, with 10 nucleotides matching TRBD1. Looked up from germline, CDR1 is SNHLY and CDR2 is FYNNEI. The CDR3 is 15 amino acids. V dropped 5 bases and J dropped 2; count of bases not matched to a gene: 5. In nucleotides, the CDR3 is TGTGCCAGCAGTCCCGGGACAGGGGCACAAGAGACCCAGTACTTC. As protein: CASSPGTGAQETQYF.

The chain uses TRBV25-1 and TRBJ1-2; 7 nucleotides line up with TRBD1. The CDR3 length is 16 residues. Trimming cost V 1 base and J 6 bases; bases outside gene matches: 11. Germline loops: CDR1 MGHDK, CDR2 SYGVNS. The CDR3 nucleotides are TGTGCCAGCAGTGAATCCTTGACAGGGAAATTTAATGGCTACACCTTC. Translated: CASSESLTGKFNGYTF.

This clone has more than one count but fewer than ten. This rearrangement joins TRBV5-5 to TRBJ2-5, with 7 bases that match TRBD1. Unmatched junction bases numbered 8, after V lost 4 bases and J lost 5 bases. Germline values: CDR1 SGHKS, CDR2 YYEKEE (reference sequence). The CDR3 covers 14 residues. The CDR3 is CASSLVGQVETQYF. CDR3 DNA: TGTGCCAGCAGCCTGGTAGGACAGGTGGAGACCCAGTACTTC.

This clone has a handful of counts. The chain combines TRBV7-8 with TRBJ2-7; 9 nucleotides agree with TRBD2. The CDR3 covers 16 residues. Germline trimming cut 2 bases from V and 4 bases from J; bases unmatched to any gene: 9. Germline V gene sequence: CDR1 SGHVS, CDR2 FQNEAQ. CDR3 DNA: TGTGCCAGCAGCTTAAGGGGGCTAGCGGGGTTTTACGAGCAGTACTTC. Translated: CASSLRGLAGFYEQYF.

The rearrangement links TRBV5-1 to TRBJ2-7; no definite D call. In germline, CDR1 is SGHRS, CDR2 YFSETQ. Trimming pared 4 bases from V and 5 bases from J, leaving 16 bases between. The CDR3 extends over 14 amino acids. CDR3 residues: CASSRLPRIDEQYF. DNA of the CDR3: TGCGCCAGCAGCAGACTCCCCAGGATCGACGAGCAGTACTTC.

This clone came up a few times. The chain employs TRBV27 and TRBJ2-5; no definite D call. V was cut by 2 bases and J by 1 base, with 8 bases left in between. Germline assignment: CDR1 MNHEY and CDR2 SMNVEV (reference sequence). The CDR3 length is 14 residues. The CDR3 loop is CASSLGQVQETQYF. The CDR3 DNA follows: TGTGCCAGCAGTTTAGGGCAGGTCCAAGAGACCCAGTACTTC.

This rearrangement joins TRBV11-2 to TRBJ2-3; 9 nucleotides match TRBD1. The CDR3 runs 16 residues. The V gene's germline CDR1 is SGHAT and CDR2 FQNNGV. J was trimmed by 3 bases and V by 4 bases; bases with no gene match: 8. CDR3 bases: TGTGCCAGCAGCTCTTCCCGGACAGGGGCAACAGATACGCAGTATTTT. Its translation is CASSSSRTGATDTQYF. Full variable domain (remainder filled in from reference TRBV11-2 and TRBJ2-3): EAGVAQSPRYKIIEKRQSVAFWCNPISGHATLYWYQQILGQGPKLLIQFQNNGVVDDSQLPKDRFSAERLKGVDSTLKIQPAKLEDSAVYLCASSSSRTGATDTQYFGPGTRLTVL.